These 14 T cell receptor beta chains share one sample of origin, sequenced in a study of PD-1 blockade in classical Hodgkin lymphoma. Sample time point: cycle 4 day 1 (C4D1), after five to seven weeks of nivolumab. Following autologous stem cell transplantation, relapse occurred in every patient, and exposure to brentuximab vedotin varied. The table came from immunoSEQ multiplex PCR; TCRdb's copy has only in-frame clones and leaves some out. Of under 130,000 clones listed, about nine tenths are singletons. The sample was peripheral blood mononuclear cells (PBMCs), taken before the fourth cycle of nivolumab. All receptors come from a human donor with classical Hodgkin lymphoma.

The rearrangement links TRBV14 to TRBJ1-2; TRBD1 might be the D (5 bases). The CDR3 totals 15 residues. V lost 1 base and J lost 8, with 17 bases in between. Germline loops: CDR1 SGHDN, CDR2 FVKESK. The CDR3, as DNA: TGTGCCAGCAGCCAAGTTCAGGGCCCCGCGGGAGGCTACACCTTC. Amino acid sequence: CASSQVQGPAGGYTF.

This clone was recorded once. The rearrangement uses TRBV19 and TRBJ1-5; no firm D call. The germline CDR1 and CDR2 sequences are LNHDA and SQIVND (reference sequence). Trimming left V 3 bases short and J 1 base short, with 7 bases between. The CDR3 is 14 amino acids. CDR3 DNA: TGTGCCAGTAGTATTAATCCAAGCAATCAGCCCCAGCATTTT. This translates into CASSINPSNQPQHF.

The chain has TRBV6-5 and TRBJ2-3; D may be TRBD1 or TRBD2 (5 bases each). The CDR3 spans 13 residues. Trimming removed 2 bases at V and 5 bases at J, with 8 bases between. CDR1 is MNHEY, CDR2 SVGAGI, per germline. As DNA, the CDR3 is TGTGCCAGCAGTTACCGGGACGTAGATACGCAGTATTTT. It specifies CASSYRDVDTQYF.

CDR3 nucleotide sequence: TGTGCCAGCAGCCCCACTAGCGGTCGCACAGATACGCAGTATTTT. It translates to CASSPTSGRTDTQYF. The rearrangement links TRBV28 to TRBJ2-3, with 8 bases identical to TRBD2. The J segment lost 1 base and the V segment lost 6 bases, leaving 6 bases of the junction unmatched. The CDR3 contains 15 residues. Germline V gene data show CDR1 as MDHEN and CDR2 as SYDVKM.

As DNA, the CDR3 is TGTGCCAGCAGTAGGGGGGGCCAGAGGGGTGATGGCTACACCTTC. Translating it yields CASSRGGQRGDGYTF. V is TRBV6-5 and J is TRBJ1-2; maybe TRBD1 (6 bases). The V gene lost 5 bases and the J gene lost 6 bases, with 19 bases spanning the gap. The CDR3 sequence is 15 residues long. In germline, CDR1 is MNHEY, CDR2 SVGAGI.

The rearrangement joins TRBV6-5 to TRBJ2-7; D is unresolved. The germline CDR1 and CDR2 sequences are MNHEY and SVGAGI. The V end lost 7 bases, the J end lost 1 base, and 11 bases lay between the germline ends. The CDR3 has 13 amino acids. In DNA, the CDR3 is TGTGCCAGCAACCGGGCCTCTTCCTACGAGCAGTACTTC. Translating it yields CASNRASSYEQYF.

The gene calls are TRBV5-1 and TRBJ2-7; TRBD2 matches 7 bases. The CDR3 consists of 15 residues. The junction had 9 bases not matched to a gene; V was cut back by 4 bases and J by 2 bases. Germline assignment: CDR1 SGHRS and CDR2 YFSETQ. CDR3 protein: CASSPVGGSTYEQYF. Here the CDR3 DNA reads TGCGCCAGCAGCCCCGTTGGCGGGAGCACCTACGAGCAGTACTTC.

This chain links TRBV2 with TRBJ1-5; 7 positions agree with TRBD1. The length of the CDR3 is 15 residues. Germline values: CDR1 SNHLY, CDR2 FYNNEI. With V trimmed by 5 bases and J by 1 base, 5 bases remained unmatched. CDR3 DNA sequence: TGTGCCAGCAGTACCCCGGGACAGAGCAATCAGCCCCAGCATTTT. This codes for CASSTPGQSNQPQHF.

The CDR3 sequence: CASSYADLNTEAFF. In DNA form, the CDR3 reads TGTGCCAGCAGTTACGCTGACCTGAACACTGAAGCTTTCTTT. The rearrangement joins TRBV6-5 to TRBJ1-1; D is ambiguous. Germline loops: CDR1 MNHEY, CDR2 SVGAGI. The CDR3 covers 14 residues. Trimming took 2 bases from V and 0 from J, leaving 7 bases between them.

The chain is built from TRBV10-2 and TRBJ1-5; D might be TRBD1 (6 bases). V was trimmed by 2 bases and J by 1 base, leaving 12 bases between them. In germline, CDR1 is WSHSY, CDR2 SAAADI. The CDR3 loop spans 16 amino acids. The CDR3 nucleotides are TGCGCCAGCAGTGAGAGTGGGGGCCCGAGCAATCAGCCCCAGCATTTT. Translation: CASSESGGPSNQPQHF.

The chain links TRBV6-6 to TRBJ2-1; 10 bases line up with TRBD2. Germline lookup yields CDR1 MNHNY and CDR2 SVGAGI (reference sequence). J gave up 4 bases and V 7 bases, and 4 bases lay outside the gene matches. The CDR3 runs to 14 residues. The CDR3 coding sequence is TGTGCCAGCAAGCCGGGACTAGCGTACAATGAGCAGTTCTTC. It codes for CASKPGLAYNEQFF.

This clone came up a few times. The V and J genes are TRBV6-1 and TRBJ2-5, with 8 nucleotides matching TRBD1. The germline V gene encodes CDR1 MNHNS and CDR2 SASEGT. V dropped 3 bases and J dropped 2; count of bases not matched to a gene: 2. CDR3 length: 14 amino acids. The CDR3, as DNA: TGTGCCAGCAGTGACCAGGGGGCTCAAGAGACCCAGTACTTC. Its protein is CASSDQGAQETQYF.

The J gene is TRBJ2-3, the V gene TRBV5-1; D is ambiguous. The length of the CDR3 is 14 residues. V dropped 2 bases and J dropped 0 bases, with 7 bases sitting between them. Germline assignment: CDR1 SGHRS and CDR2 YFSETQ. The CDR3: CASSFTVSTDTQYF. CDR3 DNA: TGCGCCAGCAGCTTCACAGTTAGCACAGATACGCAGTATTTT.

The J gene is TRBJ2-5, the V gene TRBV6-6; maybe TRBD1 (6 bases). Germline V gene data show CDR1 as MNHNY and CDR2 as SVGAGI (reference sequence). Trimming removed 2 bases at V and 7 bases at J, with 14 bases between. CDR3 size: 14 residues. CDR3 residues: CASSYGRGPLTQYF. The DNA of the CDR3 is TGTGCCAGCAGTTACGGCAGGGGCCCCTTGACCCAGTACTTC.